The rows below give T cell receptor beta chains drawn from one sample of a study of cytomegalovirus exposure and HLA in healthy donors. Using immunoSEQ multiplex PCR, the repertoire was profiled, and TCRdb retains in-frame clones only, with some absent. The top ten clones hold 8.5% to 14% of a sample with roughly 82,000 clones, around 70% of them seen once. The sample comprised PBMCs. These receptors were collected from a woman between 40 and 55 years old in good health and CMV-seropositive. Both conserved end residues are part of each CDR3. D genes are given only for firm matches. The size field is filled for only some rows; it gives once, few, many or a size class.

V	D	J	size	CDR3	DNA
TRBV27	TRBD1	TRBJ2-3	NA	CASSLYGQGVTDTQYF	TGTGCCAGCAGTTTATACGGACAGGGGGTCACAGATACGCAGTATTTT
TRBV6-5	TRBD1	TRBJ2-6	NA	CASTRGPGANVLTF	TGTGCCAGCACCAGGGGGCCAGGGGCCAACGTCCTGACTTTC
TRBV6-5	TRBD1	TRBJ2-7	NA	CASSYARDSAGEQYF	TGTGCCAGCAGTTACGCCCGGGACAGCGCAGGGGAGCAGTACTTC
TRBV6-5	NA	TRBJ1-3	NA	CASTIGGGNTIYF	TGTGCCAGCACCATCGGGGGAGGAAACACCATATATTTT
TRBV4-1	TRBD2	TRBJ2-7	few	CASSIVPPREGGVYEQYF	TGCGCCAGCAGCATAGTCCCCCCGCGGGAGGGCGGAGTGTACGAGCAGTACTTC
TRBV10-1	TRBD2	TRBJ2-5	NA	CASGSGIGETQYF	TGCGCCAGCGGGAGCGGGATTGGAGAGACCCAGTACTTC
TRBV5-1	TRBD1	TRBJ2-5	NA	CASSLGQGNYQETQYF	TGCGCCAGCAGCTTGGGACAGGGAAACTACCAAGAGACCCAGTACTTC
TRBV4-2	TRBD2	TRBJ2-5	few	CASSQERGTSGETQYF	TGTGCCAGCAGCCAAGAAAGGGGGACTAGCGGGGAAACCCAGTACTTC
TRBV28	TRBD2	TRBJ2-1	NA	CASSTSGASYNEQFF	TGTGCCAGCAGCACAAGCGGGGCTTCCTACAATGAGCAGTTCTTC
TRBV6-5	NA	TRBJ1-1	NA	CASSYQVGNTEAFF	TGTGCCAGCAGTTACCAGGTGGGGAACACTGAAGCTTTCTTT
TRBV6-5	NA	TRBJ2-3	NA	CASSWKWGDPFFGQYF	TGTGCCAGCAGTTGGAAATGGGGGGATCCCTTCTTCGGGCAGTATTTT